The 19 T cell receptor beta chains below all came from one sample that was sequenced in a study of neurological immune-mediated disorders (dated by TCRdb to between 2017 and 2020). The library came from 5' RACE. The sequencer was an Illumina HiSeq 2500. Using fastp trimming at Q25 and MiXCR clonotype assembly, TCRdb reanalyzed the public sequencing data and kept in-frame beta chains. One record per CDR3 amino acid sequence lists the most common genes and DNA. The sample table holds more than 50,000 distinct CDR3 sequences, of which nearly 25% were seen once. 3.5% to 5.5% of the sample is held by the ten biggest clonotypes. According to the study, the label for this sample's time point signals: technical triplicate 2. The specimen sequenced was PBMCs. These receptors were collected from a man in his 60s with HTLV-1-associated myelopathy (HAM/TSP).

The chain is built from TRBV6-1 and TRBJ2-4, with D possibly being TRBD1 (6 bases). Trimming stripped 5 bases from V and 0 bases from J, with 11 bases between. The germline gives CDR1 MNHNS, CDR2 SASEGT. The CDR3 covers 15 residues. CDR3 sequence (DNA): TGTGCCAGCAGTCAATGGACAGTAGCCAAAAACATTCAGTACTTC. Translated: CASSQWTVAKNIQYF.

This clonotype has at least ten counts. The chain links TRBV9 to TRBJ2-7; TRBD2 aligns across 9 bases. This CDR3 is 15 amino acids long. J was trimmed by 4 bases and V by 3 bases; bases with no gene match: 8. Germline lookup yields CDR1 SGDLS and CDR2 YYNGEE. The CDR3 loop is CASSAEAGGSYEQYF. CDR3 DNA sequence: TGTGCCAGCAGCGCGGAGGCGGGAGGGTCTTACGAGCAGTACTTC.

Many counts were recorded for this clonotype. The chain carries TRBV5-1 and TRBJ1-1, with D maybe TRBD1 (5 bases). Trimming removed 1 base from V and 3 bases from J, with 10 bases in between. CDR1 SGHRS and CDR2 YFSETQ come from the germline V gene. This CDR3 region has 14 residues. The CDR3: CASSLFTTDTEAFF. CDR3 in DNA: TGCGCCAGCAGCTTGTTTACGACAGACACTGAAGCTTTCTTT.

This clonotype was detected many times. The chain joins TRBV10-3 to TRBJ1-5; TRBD1 aligns across 10 bases. The CDR3 has 15 amino acids. Trimming at V came to 3 bases and at J to 5 bases, leaving 4 bases not matched to a gene. Looked up from germline, CDR1 is ENHRY and CDR2 is SYGVKD. The CDR3 loop is CAISDGTGADQPQHF. CDR3 DNA sequence: TGTGCCATCAGTGACGGGACAGGGGCGGATCAGCCCCAGCATTTT.

This clonotype was observed at least ten times. The chain carries TRBV6-1 and TRBJ2-3; no reliable D call. The CDR3 extends over 10 amino acids. Between the trimmed V and J ends, which lost 7 bases and 7 bases, there was a span of 6 bases. The germline V gene has CDR1 MNHNS and CDR2 SASEGT. The chain's CDR3 is CASMFHTQYF. The CDR3 DNA follows: TGTGCCAGCATGTTCCATACGCAGTATTTT.

The table lists this clonotype with many counts. V and J are TRBV20-1 and TRBJ2-7, with 9 nucleotides matching TRBD1. The CDR3 has 15 amino acids. The trim removed 7 bases at V and 3 bases at J, leaving 13 bases unmatched. Per germline, CDR1 DFQATT and CDR2 SNEGSKA (reference sequence). CDR3 DNA sequence: TGCAGTGGCCTTGGGCCGGGACAGGGTAGCTACGAGCAGTACTTC. Translated: CSGLGPGQGSYEQYF.

Note on this clonotype: A read error may account for a junction end that differs from germline. V gene TRBV4-1 combines with J gene TRBJ2-6, with D unresolved. The CDR3 is 17 amino acids. Germline assignment: CDR1 MGHRA and CDR2 YSYEKL. The DNA of the CDR3 is TGTGCCAGCAGCCAAGCCCCAGGATTGGGTGTGGCCAACGTCCTGACTTTC. This encodes CASSQAPGLGVANVLTF.

This clonotype was observed a handful of times. The V gene is TRBV4-1, the J gene TRBJ2-1; D may be TRBD2 (5 bases). The length of the CDR3 is 13 residues. V was pared by 0 bases and J by 13 bases, with 13 bases between. Germline loops: CDR1 MGHRA, CDR2 YSYEKL. CDR3 sequence: CASSQEEGGSQFF. CDR3 in DNA: TGCGCCAGCAGCCAAGAAGAAGGAGGTTCCCAGTTCTTC.

This clonotype was detected ten times or more. The rearrangement joins TRBV20-1 to TRBJ2-7; D is possibly TRBD1 or TRBD2 (7 bases each). Germline-derived CDR1 and CDR2 are DFQATT and SNEGSKA (reference sequence). Trimming took 7 bases from V and 3 from J, leaving 25 bases between them. CDR3 length: 16 amino acids. CDR3 in DNA: TGCAGTGTTCAGGGGGGGGCGGGAGTGGGGTTCTACGAGCAGTACTTC. Its translation is CSVQGGAGVGFYEQYF.

This clonotype has ten or more counts. The gene calls are TRBV18 and TRBJ2-3; a possible D gene is TRBD2 (5 bases). V lost 3 bases and J 8 bases, leaving 15 bases between the germline ends. This CDR3 has 14 amino acids. Germline assignment: CDR1 KGHSH and CDR2 LQKENI. The CDR3 nucleotides read TGTGCCAGCTCACCGCCACGGGATGGGTTTACGCAGTATTTT. This sequence encodes CASSPPRDGFTQYF.

This clonotype was seen many times. J is TRBJ1-2 and V is TRBV7-2, with D hard to call. V lost 0 bases to trimming and J lost 0 bases, with 17 bases between them. Germline V lookup: CDR1 SGHTA, CDR2 FQGNSA. The CDR3 is 18 amino acids. For the CDR3, the DNA is TGTGCCAGCAGCTTAGCGCTTTGGGGATTTCTACCTAACTATGGCTACACCTTC. Amino acid sequence: CASSLALWGFLPNYGYTF. Full variable domain (rest looked up from reference TRBV7-2 and TRBJ1-2): GAGVSQSPSNKVTEKGKDVELRCDPISGHTALYWYRQSLGQGLEFLIYFQGNSAPDKSGLPSDRFSAERTGGSVSTLTIQRTQQEDSAVYLCASSLALWGFLPNYGYTFGSGTRLTVV.

There are many counts of this clonotype. V and J are TRBV20-1 and TRBJ2-5, with D unclear. Germline V lookup: CDR1 DFQATT, CDR2 SNEGSKA (reference sequence). Trimming left V 2 bases short and J 1 base short, with 8 bases between. The CDR3 is 13 amino acids. CDR3 sequence (DNA): TGCAGTGCTAGAAGCCTTATCCAAGAGACCCAGTACTTC. Protein sequence: CSARSLIQETQYF.

This clonotype came up many times. The chain combines TRBV27 with TRBJ2-7, with a possible D match to TRBD2 (5 bases). Per the germline V gene, CDR1 is MNHEY and CDR2 is SMNVEV (reference sequence). V lost 5 bases to trimming and J lost 5 bases, with 16 bases between them. CDR3 length: 14 residues. The CDR3 loop is CASSPYASGDEQYF. For the CDR3, the DNA is TGTGCCAGCAGTCCTTACGCCTCCGGGGACGAGCAGTACTTC.

This clonotype was observed a handful of times. The chain joins TRBV5-1 to TRBJ2-6, with D possibly matching TRBD2 (6 bases). This CDR3 has 16 amino acids. Germline values: CDR1 SGHRS, CDR2 YFSETQ. With 2 bases removed from V and 1 base from J, the gap between germline ends came to 10 bases. In DNA form, the CDR3 reads TGCGCCAGCAGCTTTAGTGGGGGGTCTGGGGCCAACGTCCTGACTTTC. Amino acid sequence: CASSFSGGSGANVLTF. Filled out from reference TRBV5-1 and TRBJ2-6, the complete variable domain reads KAGVTQTPRYLIKTRGQQVTLSCSPISGHRSVSWYQQTPGQGLQFLFEYFSETQRNKGNFPGRFSGRQFSNSRSEMNVSTLELGDSALYLCASSFSGGSGANVLTFGAGSRLTVL.

The genes are TRBV5-1 and TRBJ2-5; D possibly corresponds to TRBD2 (6 bases). The germline CDR1 and CDR2 sequences are SGHRS and YFSETQ. The ends were cut back, 4 bases at V and 5 bases at J, with 12 bases in the middle. This CDR3 is built from 13 residues. CDR3 region: CASSQGLVETQYF. The CDR3 nucleotides are TGCGCCAGCAGCCAGGGACTGGTGGAGACCCAGTACTTC.

This clonotype has a count of ten or more. V and J are TRBV5-1 and TRBJ2-1; TRBD2 aligns across 11 bases. The CDR3 totals 17 residues. Germline assignment: CDR1 SGHRS and CDR2 YFSETQ. V shed 4 bases, J shed 0 bases, and the junction held 6 bases outside the gene matches. CDR3 coding DNA: TGCGCCAGCAGCGCGGGACTAGCGGACCCCTCCTACAATGAGCAGTTCTTC. Protein: CASSAGLADPSYNEQFF.

The table lists this clonotype with many counts. The CDR3 sequence is CASSLGQRGEQFF. CDR3 in DNA: TGCGCCAGCAGCTTGGGTCAGCGAGGCGAGCAGTTCTTC. This chain connects TRBV5-1 to TRBJ2-1; D call uncertain. Germline V lookup: CDR1 SGHRS, CDR2 YFSETQ. The CDR3 contains 13 residues. V lost 0 bases and J 10 bases, leaving 11 bases between the germline ends.

The sample holds many counts of this clonotype. CDR3 DNA sequence: TGTGCCAGCAGCGACCCCCCGGGACAGGCGGAAGAGACCCAGTACTTC. It translates to CASSDPPGQAEETQYF. The chain carries TRBV7-9 and TRBJ2-5, with 8 bases identical to TRBD1. Germline V lookup: CDR1 SEHNR, CDR2 FQNEAQ (reference sequence). V trimming: 5 bases; J trimming: 3 bases; junction bases outside the gene matches: 11. The CDR3 is 16 residues long.

This clonotype came up many times. The rearrangement uses TRBV27 and TRBJ1-4; TRBD1 matches 7 bases. V dropped 3 bases and J dropped 7; count of bases not matched to a gene: 5. This CDR3 is built from 14 residues. Germline V gives CDR1 MNHEY, CDR2 SMNVEV (reference sequence). Written as DNA, the CDR3 is TGTGCCAGCAGTTTGCGCAGGGGGTCTGAAAAACTGTTTTTT. Translated, it gives CASSLRRGSEKLFF.